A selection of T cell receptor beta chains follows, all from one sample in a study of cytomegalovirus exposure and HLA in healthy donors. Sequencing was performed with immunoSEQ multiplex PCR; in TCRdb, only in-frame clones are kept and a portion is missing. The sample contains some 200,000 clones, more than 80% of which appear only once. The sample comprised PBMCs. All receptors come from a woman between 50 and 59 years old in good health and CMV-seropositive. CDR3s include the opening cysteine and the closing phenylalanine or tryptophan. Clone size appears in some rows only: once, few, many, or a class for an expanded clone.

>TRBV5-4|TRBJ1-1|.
CASSAVGGSEAFF
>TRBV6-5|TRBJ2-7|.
CASSGQRSSYEQYF
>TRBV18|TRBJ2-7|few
CASSLQGYEQYF
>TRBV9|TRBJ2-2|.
CASTSGGSTGELFF
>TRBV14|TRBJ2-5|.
CASSQAGTGVRETQYF
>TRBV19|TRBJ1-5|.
CASQARSNQPQHF
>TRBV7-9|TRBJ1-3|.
CASSATGSSSGNTIYF
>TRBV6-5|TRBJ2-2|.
CASSPNTQNTGELFF
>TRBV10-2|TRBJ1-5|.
CATSGSINQPQHF
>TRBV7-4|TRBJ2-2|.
CASSPSAKLEGGHRGAVF
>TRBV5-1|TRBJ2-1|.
CASSSEEGQFF
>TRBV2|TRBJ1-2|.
CASDRGQGNGYTF
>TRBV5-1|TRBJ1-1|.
CASSLRGQGRIFNTEAFF
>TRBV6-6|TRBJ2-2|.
CASAGSGVSTGELFF
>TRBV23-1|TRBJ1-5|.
CASSQDRLYSNQPQHF
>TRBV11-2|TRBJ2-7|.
CASSPDRYHEQYF
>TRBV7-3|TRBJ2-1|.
CASSRSQGQDNEQFF
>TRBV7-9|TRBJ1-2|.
CSSSHVTGATAF
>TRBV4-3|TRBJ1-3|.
CASSQGIQGNGNTIYF
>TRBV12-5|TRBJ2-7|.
CASGLVVWGKEISYEQYF
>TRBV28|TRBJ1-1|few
CASRPTGTGDVAFF
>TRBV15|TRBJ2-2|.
CATGTSNTGELFF
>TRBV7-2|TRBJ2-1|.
CASSLGSGGYNEQFF
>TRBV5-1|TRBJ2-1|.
CASSPLDYNNEQFF
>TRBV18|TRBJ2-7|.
CASSPGLAASYEQYF
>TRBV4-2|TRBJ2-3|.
CASSQIQRGATDTQYF
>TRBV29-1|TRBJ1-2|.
CSADTGTGGGGYTF
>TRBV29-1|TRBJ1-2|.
CSVDDRWSNGYTF
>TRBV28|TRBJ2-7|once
CATSGQYEQYF
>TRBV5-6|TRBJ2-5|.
CASSLRGGGAQTQYF
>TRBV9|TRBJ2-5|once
CASSAATSGGPQETQYF
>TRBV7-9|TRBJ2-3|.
CASSLNSGSTDTQYF
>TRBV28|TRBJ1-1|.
CASTLGGPNTEAFF
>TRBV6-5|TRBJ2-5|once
CASSYTQGSMVETQYF
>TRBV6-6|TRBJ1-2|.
CASRKRDRGWGYTF
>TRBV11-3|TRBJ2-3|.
CASSLVSPPIDTQYF
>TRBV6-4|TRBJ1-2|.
CASSETATGAYGYTF
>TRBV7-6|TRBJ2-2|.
CASSLGGSGELFF